Below are 21 T cell receptor beta chains sequenced from a single sample in a study of blood T cell repertoires in COVID-19. The protocol was immunoSEQ multiplex PCR, while the TCRdb copy is restricted to in-frame clones and leaves out a portion. The table includes around 250,000 clones, about 80% detected once. The source material was peripheral blood. These receptors came from a woman older than 75 with acute or convalescent COVID-19.

This clone has more than one count but fewer than ten. This rearrangement joins TRBV6-5 to TRBJ2-1, with a weak D call TRBD2 (6 bases). Germline V gene lookup returns CDR1 MNHEY and CDR2 SVGAGI. The V end lost 4 bases, the J end lost 9 bases, and 10 bases lay between the germline ends. The CDR3 consists of 12 residues. This chain's CDR3 is CASSSTRGEQFF. The CDR3 nucleotides read TGTGCCAGCAGTTCGACTAGAGGTGAGCAGTTCTTC.

This chain links TRBV6-2 or TRBV6-3 with TRBJ2-7; 7 bases match TRBD1. Germline CDR1 MNHEY, CDR2 SVGEGT. The V segment lost 4 bases and the J segment 5 bases; nucleotides outside the gene matches: 11. This CDR3 has 15 residues. CDR3 residues: CASSSTGVAGDEQYF. DNA of the CDR3: TGTGCCAGCAGTTCCACAGGGGTGGCTGGGGACGAGCAGTACTTC.

The count of this clone is one. The chain links TRBV29-1 to TRBJ1-1, with TRBD1 identical over 7 bases. The V gene end was trimmed by 6 bases and the J gene end by 0 bases; junction bases not matched to a gene: 7. The CDR3 has 14 residues. Germline V gives CDR1 SQVTM, CDR2 ANQGSEA. CDR3 residues: CSVDRSVMNTEAFF. Here the CDR3 DNA reads TGCAGCGTGGACAGGTCAGTCATGAACACTGAAGCTTTCTTT.

J is TRBJ1-2 and V is TRBV5-4; D is ambiguous. Germline values: CDR1 SGHNT, CDR2 YYREEE (reference sequence). V gave up 3 bases and J gave up 3 bases, with 6 bases separating them. This CDR3 contains 12 residues. The CDR3 is CASSSRDYGYTF. CDR3 in DNA: TGTGCCAGCAGCTCCCGGGACTATGGCTACACCTTC.

The rearrangement links TRBV4-2 to TRBJ2-6; 9 nucleotides match TRBD1. From germline, CDR1 is LGHNA and CDR2 YNFKEQ. V shed 4 bases, J shed 0 bases, and the junction held 13 bases outside the gene matches. The CDR3 runs to 20 residues. In DNA, the CDR3 is TGTGCCAGCAGCCGAGACGCGGTCGGACAGGGGAGCTCTGGGGCCAACGTCCTGACTTTC. This sequence encodes CASSRDAVGQGSSGANVLTF.

V and J are TRBV7-8 and TRBJ2-7, with 10 bases matching TRBD2. Germline CDR1 is SGHVS and CDR2 is FQNEAQ. V trimming: 1 base; J trimming: 2 bases; junction bases outside the gene matches: 5. The CDR3 extends over 16 amino acids. CDR3 region: CASSLGLAGAAYEQYF. As DNA, the CDR3 is TGTGCCAGCAGCTTAGGCCTAGCGGGAGCTGCCTACGAGCAGTACTTC.

The V and J genes are TRBV7-2 and TRBJ2-6; TRBD2 aligns across 12 bases. The CDR3 sequence is 19 residues long. Germline V gene data show CDR1 as SGHTA and CDR2 as FQGNSA. Trimming cost V 2 bases and J 1 base; bases outside gene matches: 6. This CDR3 reads CASSLSRLAGVSGANVLTF. CDR3 in DNA: TGTGCCAGCAGCTTATCCCGACTAGCGGGAGTATCTGGGGCCAACGTCCTGACTTTC.

The gene calls are TRBV18 and TRBJ1-1, with D unresolved. V lost 4 bases, J lost 5 bases, and 14 bases lay in between. Germline CDR1 reads KGHSH; CDR2 reads LQKENI. The length of the CDR3 is 14 residues. The CDR3 is CASSLRGVDTEAFF. CDR3 nucleotide sequence: TGTGCCAGCTCACTGCGCGGGGTCGATACTGAAGCTTTCTTT.

V is TRBV25-1 and J is TRBJ1-3, with D possibly TRBD1 on 6 matching bases. Germline V gene sequence: CDR1 MGHDK, CDR2 SYGVNS. This CDR3 spans 15 amino acids. The V and J ends lost 5 bases and 4 bases respectively, with 15 bases between them. DNA for the CDR3: TGTGCCAGCAGTCAAGTCGGGACAAAGGGAAACACCATATATTTT. Translated, it gives CASSQVGTKGNTIYF.

This clone was found a few times. J is TRBJ2-1 and V is TRBV6-2 or TRBV6-3; 7 bases line up with TRBD2. Unmatched junction bases numbered 12, after V lost 3 bases and J lost 4 bases. From germline, CDR1 is MNHEY and CDR2 SVGEGT. This CDR3 has 17 residues. CDR3 amino acids: CASSYGNGGSQYNEQFF. The CDR3 DNA follows: TGTGCCAGCAGTTATGGCAACGGGGGGTCGCAGTACAATGAGCAGTTCTTC.

V gene TRBV9 combines with J gene TRBJ2-1; D remains ambiguous. CDR1 and CDR2 (germline): SGDLS, YYNGEE. V was pared by 0 bases and J by 3 bases, with 10 bases between. The CDR3 covers 15 residues. The CDR3 nucleotides are TGTGCCAGCAGCGTAGGTATGGCCCTCTACAATGAGCAGTTCTTC. Protein product: CASSVGMALYNEQFF.

The V gene is TRBV4-1, the J gene TRBJ2-5; the D gene is possibly TRBD2 (5 bases). Per the germline V gene, CDR1 is MGHRA and CDR2 is YSYEKL. Trimming removed 0 bases from V and 2 bases from J, with 7 bases in between. This CDR3 contains 14 residues. CDR3 sequence: CASSQDPGQETQYF. For the CDR3, the DNA is TGCGCCAGCAGCCAAGATCCGGGGCAAGAGACCCAGTACTTC.

This clone showed up just once. The rearrangement uses TRBV7-2 and TRBJ1-3, with TRBD1 matching over 7 bases. This CDR3 is built from 14 residues. The V and J ends lost 8 bases and 0 bases, in that order; junction bases with no gene match: 4. The germline V gene has CDR1 SGHTA and CDR2 FQGNSA. The DNA for the CDR3 is TGTGCCAGCCGGACAGGCTACTCTGGAAACACCATATATTTT. Translating gives CASRTGYSGNTIYF.

The count of this clone is one. The chain uses TRBV21-1 and TRBJ1-5. TRBV21-1 is marked as a pseudogene. This CDR3 region has 16 residues. The CDR3 sequence: CASSKAAIPSNQPQHF. CDR3 DNA: TGTGCCAGCAGCAAAGCCGCGATTCCGAGCAATCAGCCCCAGCATTTT.

The J gene is TRBJ2-7, the V gene TRBV12-3 or TRBV12-4, with 10 bases matching TRBD2. The V gene end was trimmed by 8 bases and the J gene end by 4 bases; junction bases not matched to a gene: 2. The CDR3 is made up of 12 amino acids. The CDR3 DNA sequence: TGTGCCAGCGAACTAGCGGGATACGAGCAGTACTTC. Translated, it gives CASELAGYEQYF.

The gene calls are TRBV30 and TRBJ2-1; TRBD2 agrees at 7 bases. The CDR3 runs 13 residues. Germline CDR1 reads GTSNPN; CDR2 reads SVGIG (reference sequence). Trimming removed 0 bases from V and 10 bases from J; junction bases left unmatched: 6. The CDR3 sequence is CAWSVRRAGEQFF. For the CDR3, the DNA is TGTGCCTGGAGTGTAAGGAGAGCGGGAGAGCAGTTCTTC.

The sample holds a few counts of this clone. The genes are TRBV30 and TRBJ2-2; 14 bases line up with TRBD2. Germline CDR1 GTSNPN, CDR2 SVGIG (reference sequence). The CDR3 runs to 14 residues. V trimming: 8 bases; J trimming: 5 bases; junction bases outside the gene matches: 4. The CDR3 DNA reads as TGTGCCCGAGGACTAGCGGGAGGAACCGGGGAGCTGTTTTTT. Encoded protein: CARGLAGGTGELFF.

The V gene is TRBV12-5, the J gene TRBJ1-3; D gene unclear. The CDR3 is made up of 14 amino acids. With 2 bases removed from V and 1 base from J, the gap between germline ends came to 6 bases. The germline V gene encodes CDR1 LGHNT and CDR2 FRNRAP. CDR3 coding DNA: TGTGCTAGTGGTTTGTCTGTTTCTGGAAACACCATATATTTT. It specifies CASGLSVSGNTIYF.

The DNA for the CDR3 is TGTGCCAGCAGTTTTGGGGGTTTGGGGACAGGCGCTAACTATGGCTACACCTTC. This encodes CASSFGGLGTGANYGYTF. The chain links TRBV28 to TRBJ1-2, with 8 bases matching TRBD1. V trimming: 3 bases; J trimming: 0 bases; junction bases outside the gene matches: 12. The CDR3 spans 18 residues. CDR1 and CDR2 from the germline V gene are MDHEN and SYDVKM.

This clone appeared once. The chain employs TRBV24-1 and TRBJ2-5, with 8 bases that match TRBD2. Germline V CDR1 and CDR2: KGHDR, SFDVKD. This CDR3 has 17 residues. V lost 4 bases, J lost 6 bases, and 15 bases stayed unmatched. In DNA, the CDR3 is TGTGCCACCAGTGACACGAAAGCGGGAGTCTTTATTAAGACCCAGTACTTC. Its protein product is CATSDTKAGVFIKTQYF.

The rearrangement joins TRBV14 to TRBJ2-5, with D possibly TRBD2 on 5 matching bases. This CDR3 comprises 12 residues. Germline CDR1 is SGHDN and CDR2 is FVKESK. V lost 4 bases and J lost 5, with 8 bases in between. CDR3 in amino acids: CASSPGRETQYF. The CDR3 nucleotides read TGTGCCAGCAGCCCGGGAAGGGAGACCCAGTACTTC.